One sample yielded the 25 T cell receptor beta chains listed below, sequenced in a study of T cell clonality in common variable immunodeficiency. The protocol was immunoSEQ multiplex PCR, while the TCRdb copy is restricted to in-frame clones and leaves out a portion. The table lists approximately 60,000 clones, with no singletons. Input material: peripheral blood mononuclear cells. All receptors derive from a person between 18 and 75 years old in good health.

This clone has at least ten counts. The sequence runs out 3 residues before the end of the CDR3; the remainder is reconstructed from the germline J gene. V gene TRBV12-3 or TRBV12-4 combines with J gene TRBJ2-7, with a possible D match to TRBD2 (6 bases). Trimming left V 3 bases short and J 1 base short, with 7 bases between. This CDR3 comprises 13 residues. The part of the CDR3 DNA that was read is TGTGCCAGCAGTTTCGGGGGATCCTACGAG. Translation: CASSFGGSYE. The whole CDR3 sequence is CASSFGGSYEQYF.

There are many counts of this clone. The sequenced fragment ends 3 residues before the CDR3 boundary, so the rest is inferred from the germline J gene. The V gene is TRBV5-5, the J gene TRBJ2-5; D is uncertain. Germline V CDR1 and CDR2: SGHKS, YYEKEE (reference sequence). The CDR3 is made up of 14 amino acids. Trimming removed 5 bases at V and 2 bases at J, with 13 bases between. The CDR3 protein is CASSTLRSQETQYF. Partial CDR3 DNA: TGTGCCAGCAGTACCCTGCGGTCTCAAGAGACC.

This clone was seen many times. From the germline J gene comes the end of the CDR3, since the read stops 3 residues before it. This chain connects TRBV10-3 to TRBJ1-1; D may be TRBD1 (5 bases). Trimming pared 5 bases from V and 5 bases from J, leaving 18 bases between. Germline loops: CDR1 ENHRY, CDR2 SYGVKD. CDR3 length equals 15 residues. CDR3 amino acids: CAISPAAGPGTEAFF. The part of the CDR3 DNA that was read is TGTGCCATCAGTCCCGCCGCAGGGCCAGGAACTGAA.

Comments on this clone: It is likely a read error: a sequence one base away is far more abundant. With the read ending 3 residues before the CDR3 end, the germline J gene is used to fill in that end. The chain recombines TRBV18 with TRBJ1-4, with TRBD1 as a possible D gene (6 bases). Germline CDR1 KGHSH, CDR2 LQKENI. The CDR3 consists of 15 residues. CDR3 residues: CASLDSSDRDSPLFF. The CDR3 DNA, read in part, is TGTGCCAGCCTAGATAGCTCGGACAGAGATTCACCA.

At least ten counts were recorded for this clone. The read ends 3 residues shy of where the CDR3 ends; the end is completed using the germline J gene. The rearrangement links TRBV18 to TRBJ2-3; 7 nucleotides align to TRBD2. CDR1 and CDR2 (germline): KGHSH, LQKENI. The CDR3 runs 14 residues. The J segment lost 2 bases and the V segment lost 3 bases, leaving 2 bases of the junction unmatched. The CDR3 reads CASSPGTNTDTQYF. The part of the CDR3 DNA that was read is TGTGCCAGCTCACCCGGGACTAACACAGATACG.

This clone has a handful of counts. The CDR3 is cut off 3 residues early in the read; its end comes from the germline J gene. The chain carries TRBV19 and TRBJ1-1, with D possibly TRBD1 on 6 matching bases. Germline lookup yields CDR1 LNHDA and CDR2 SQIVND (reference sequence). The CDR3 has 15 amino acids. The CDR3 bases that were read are TGTGCCAGTAGCCTCCTCCGGGACATGATCTACGAG. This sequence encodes CASSLLRDMIYE. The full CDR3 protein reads CASSLLRDMIYEAFF.

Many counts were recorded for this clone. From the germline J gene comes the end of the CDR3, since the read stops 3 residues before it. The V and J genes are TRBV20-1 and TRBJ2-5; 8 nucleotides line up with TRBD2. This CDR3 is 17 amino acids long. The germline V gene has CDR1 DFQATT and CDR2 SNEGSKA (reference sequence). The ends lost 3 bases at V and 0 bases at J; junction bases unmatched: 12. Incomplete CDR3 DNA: TGCAGTGCTAGCGGGCTAGCGGGCCCTTGGTACCAAGAGACC. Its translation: CSASGLAGPWYQET. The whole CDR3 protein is CSASGLAGPWYQETQYF.

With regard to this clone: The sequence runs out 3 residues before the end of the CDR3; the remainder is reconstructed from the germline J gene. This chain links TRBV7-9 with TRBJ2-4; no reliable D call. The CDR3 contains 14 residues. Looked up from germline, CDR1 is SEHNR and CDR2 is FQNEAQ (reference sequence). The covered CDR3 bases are TGTGCCAGCAGCTTAGGGGTGGCTAACTATGGT. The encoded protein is CASSLGVANYG. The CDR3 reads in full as CASSLGVANYGQYF.

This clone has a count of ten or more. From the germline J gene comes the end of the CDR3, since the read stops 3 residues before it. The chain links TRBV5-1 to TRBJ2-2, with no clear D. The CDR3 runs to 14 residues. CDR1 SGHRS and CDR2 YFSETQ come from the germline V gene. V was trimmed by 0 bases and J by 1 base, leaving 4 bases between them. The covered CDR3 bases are TGCGCCAGCAGCTTGGAACTGAACACCGGGGAG. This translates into CASSLELNTGE. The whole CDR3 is CASSLELNTGELFF.

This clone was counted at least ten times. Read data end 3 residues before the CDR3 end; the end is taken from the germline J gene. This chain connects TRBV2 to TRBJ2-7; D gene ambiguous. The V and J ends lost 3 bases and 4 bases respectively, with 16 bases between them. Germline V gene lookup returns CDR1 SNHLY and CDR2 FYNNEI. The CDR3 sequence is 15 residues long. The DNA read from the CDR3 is TGTGCCAGCAGTGATACGCCCGCCTTCGGGTACGAG. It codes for CASSDTPAFGYE. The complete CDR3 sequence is CASSDTPAFGYEQYF.

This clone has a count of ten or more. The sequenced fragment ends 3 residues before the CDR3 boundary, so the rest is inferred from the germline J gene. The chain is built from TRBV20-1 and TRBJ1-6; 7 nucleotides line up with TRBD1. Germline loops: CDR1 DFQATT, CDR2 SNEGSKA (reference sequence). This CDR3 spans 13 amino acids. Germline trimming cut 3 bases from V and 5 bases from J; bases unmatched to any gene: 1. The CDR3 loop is CSASTGDNSPLHF. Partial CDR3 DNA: TGCAGTGCTAGCACAGGGGATAATTCACCC.

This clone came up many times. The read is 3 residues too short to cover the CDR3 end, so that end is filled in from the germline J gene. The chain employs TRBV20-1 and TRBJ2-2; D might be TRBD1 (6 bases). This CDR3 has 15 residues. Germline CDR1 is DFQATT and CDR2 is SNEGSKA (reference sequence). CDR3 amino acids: CSAPPTGTKNSPLFF. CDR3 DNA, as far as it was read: TGCAGTGCCCCACCCACCGGGACAAAAAATTCACCG.

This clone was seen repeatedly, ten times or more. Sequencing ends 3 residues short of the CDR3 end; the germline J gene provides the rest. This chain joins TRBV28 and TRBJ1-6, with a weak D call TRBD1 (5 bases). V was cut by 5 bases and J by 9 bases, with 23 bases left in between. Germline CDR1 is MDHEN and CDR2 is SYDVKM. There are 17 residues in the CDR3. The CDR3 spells CASSEARAGRGSSPLHF. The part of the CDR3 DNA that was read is TGTGCCAGCAGTGAAGCCCGGGCAGGGAGGGGATCTTCACCC.

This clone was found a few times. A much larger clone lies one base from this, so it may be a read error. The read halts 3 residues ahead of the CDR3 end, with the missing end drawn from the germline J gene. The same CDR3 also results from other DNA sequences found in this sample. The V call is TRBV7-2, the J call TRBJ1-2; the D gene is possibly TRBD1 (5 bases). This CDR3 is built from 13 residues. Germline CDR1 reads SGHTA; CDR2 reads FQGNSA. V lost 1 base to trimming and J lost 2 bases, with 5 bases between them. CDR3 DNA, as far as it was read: TGTGCCAGCAGCTTAGAGGGGAACTATGGC. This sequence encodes CASSLEGNYG. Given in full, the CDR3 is CASSLEGNYGYTF.

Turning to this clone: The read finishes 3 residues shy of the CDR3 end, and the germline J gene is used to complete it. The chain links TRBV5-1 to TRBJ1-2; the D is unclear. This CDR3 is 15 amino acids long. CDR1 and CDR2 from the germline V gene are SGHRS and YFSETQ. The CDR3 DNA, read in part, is TGCGCCAGCAGCTTGTATACTAGCCACTCCTACGAC. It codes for CASSLYTSHSYD. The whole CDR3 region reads CASSLYTSHSYDYTF.

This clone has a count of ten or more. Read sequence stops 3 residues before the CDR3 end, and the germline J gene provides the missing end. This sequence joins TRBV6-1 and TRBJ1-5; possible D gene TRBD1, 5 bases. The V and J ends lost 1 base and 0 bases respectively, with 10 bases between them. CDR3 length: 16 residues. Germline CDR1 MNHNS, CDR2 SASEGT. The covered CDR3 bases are TGTGCCAGCAGTGAAGGGGAGGGGTATAGCAATCAGCCC. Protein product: CASSEGEGYSNQP. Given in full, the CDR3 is CASSEGEGYSNQPQHF.

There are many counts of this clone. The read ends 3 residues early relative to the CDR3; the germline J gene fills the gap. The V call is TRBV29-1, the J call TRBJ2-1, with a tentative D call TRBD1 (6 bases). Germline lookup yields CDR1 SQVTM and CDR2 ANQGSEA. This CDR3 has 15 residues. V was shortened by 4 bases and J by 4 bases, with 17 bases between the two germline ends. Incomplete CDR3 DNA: TGCAGCGTTGTTAGTGGGGGCCACCGTTACAATGAG. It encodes CSVVSGGHRYNE. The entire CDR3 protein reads CSVVSGGHRYNEQFF.

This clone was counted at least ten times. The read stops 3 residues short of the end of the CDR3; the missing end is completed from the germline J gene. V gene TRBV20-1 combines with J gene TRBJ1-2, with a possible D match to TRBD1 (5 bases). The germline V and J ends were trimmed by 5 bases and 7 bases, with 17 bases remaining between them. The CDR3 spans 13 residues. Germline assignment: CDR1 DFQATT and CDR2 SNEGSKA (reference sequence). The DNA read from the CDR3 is TGCAGTGCTGGAGGGGCGAGCGGGAGTGGC. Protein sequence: CSAGGASGSG. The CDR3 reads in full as CSAGGASGSGYTF.

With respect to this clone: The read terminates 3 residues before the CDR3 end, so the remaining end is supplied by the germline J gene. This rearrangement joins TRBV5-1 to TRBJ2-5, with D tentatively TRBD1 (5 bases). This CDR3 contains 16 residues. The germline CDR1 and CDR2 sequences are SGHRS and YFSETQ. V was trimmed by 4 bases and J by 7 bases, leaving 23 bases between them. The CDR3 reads CASSLVQTALDGTQYF. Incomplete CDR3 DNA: TGCGCCAGCAGCCTCGTACAGACAGCCCTGGATGGGACC.

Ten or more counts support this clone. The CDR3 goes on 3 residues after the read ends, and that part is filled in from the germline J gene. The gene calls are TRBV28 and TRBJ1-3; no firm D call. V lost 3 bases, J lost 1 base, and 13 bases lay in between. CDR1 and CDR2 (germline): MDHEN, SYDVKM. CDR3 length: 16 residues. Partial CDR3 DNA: TGTGCCAGCAGTTTTTCGGGGAGAGATTCTGGAAACACC. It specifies CASSFSGRDSGNT. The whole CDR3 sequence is CASSFSGRDSGNTIYF.

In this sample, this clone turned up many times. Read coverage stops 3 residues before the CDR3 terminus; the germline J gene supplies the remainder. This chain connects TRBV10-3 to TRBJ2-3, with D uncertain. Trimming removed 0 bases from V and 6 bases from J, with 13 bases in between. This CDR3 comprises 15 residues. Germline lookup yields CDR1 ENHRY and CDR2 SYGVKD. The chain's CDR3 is CAISESGRFSDTQYF. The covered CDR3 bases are TGTGCCATCAGTGAGTCCGGCAGGTTCAGTGATACG.

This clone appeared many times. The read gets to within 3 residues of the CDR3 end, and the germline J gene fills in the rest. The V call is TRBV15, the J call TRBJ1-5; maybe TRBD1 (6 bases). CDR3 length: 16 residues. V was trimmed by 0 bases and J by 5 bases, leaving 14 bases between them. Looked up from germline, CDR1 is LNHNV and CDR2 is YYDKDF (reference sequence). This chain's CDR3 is CATSRDTGGADQPQHF. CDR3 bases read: TGTGCCACCAGCAGAGATACTGGGGGCGCGGATCAGCCC.

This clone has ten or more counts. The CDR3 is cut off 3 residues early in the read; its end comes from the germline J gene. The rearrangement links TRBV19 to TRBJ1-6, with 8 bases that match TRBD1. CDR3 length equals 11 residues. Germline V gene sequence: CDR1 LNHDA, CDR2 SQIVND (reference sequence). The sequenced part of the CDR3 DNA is TGTGCCAGTAGTACACAGGGGGCC. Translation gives CASSTQGA. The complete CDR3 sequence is CASSTQGALHF.

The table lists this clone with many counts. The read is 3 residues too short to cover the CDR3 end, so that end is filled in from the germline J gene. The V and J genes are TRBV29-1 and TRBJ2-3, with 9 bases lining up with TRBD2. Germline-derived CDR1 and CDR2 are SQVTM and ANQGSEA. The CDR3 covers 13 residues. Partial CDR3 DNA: TGCAGCGTTGAGAAGACTAGCGGTGAGACG. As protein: CSVEKTSGET. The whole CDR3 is CSVEKTSGETQYF.

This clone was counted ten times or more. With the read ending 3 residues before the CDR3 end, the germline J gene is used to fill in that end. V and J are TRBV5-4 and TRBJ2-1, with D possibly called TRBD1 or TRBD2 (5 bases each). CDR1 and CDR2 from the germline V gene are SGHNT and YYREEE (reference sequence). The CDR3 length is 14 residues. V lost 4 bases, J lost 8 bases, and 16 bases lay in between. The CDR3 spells CASSEGWRGDEQFF. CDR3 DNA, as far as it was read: TGTGCCAGCAGCGAAGGGTGGCGAGGGGATGAG.